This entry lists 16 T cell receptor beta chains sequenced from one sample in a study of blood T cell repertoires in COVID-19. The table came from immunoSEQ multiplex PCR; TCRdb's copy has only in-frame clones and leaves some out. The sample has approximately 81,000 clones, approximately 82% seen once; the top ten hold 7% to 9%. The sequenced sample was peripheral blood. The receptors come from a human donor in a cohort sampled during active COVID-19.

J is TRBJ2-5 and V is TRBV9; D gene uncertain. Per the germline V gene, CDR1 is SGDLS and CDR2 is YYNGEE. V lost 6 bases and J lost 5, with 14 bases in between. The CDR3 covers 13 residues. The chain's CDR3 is CASNRGGLETQYF. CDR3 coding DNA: TGTGCCAGCAATCGAGGTGGGTTGGAGACCCAGTACTTC.

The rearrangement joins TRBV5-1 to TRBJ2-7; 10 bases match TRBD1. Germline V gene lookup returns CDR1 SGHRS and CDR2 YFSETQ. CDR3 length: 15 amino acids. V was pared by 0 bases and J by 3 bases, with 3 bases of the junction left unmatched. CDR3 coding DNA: TGCGCCAGCAGCTTGGAGACAGGGGGCCGCTACGAGCAGTACTTC. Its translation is CASSLETGGRYEQYF.

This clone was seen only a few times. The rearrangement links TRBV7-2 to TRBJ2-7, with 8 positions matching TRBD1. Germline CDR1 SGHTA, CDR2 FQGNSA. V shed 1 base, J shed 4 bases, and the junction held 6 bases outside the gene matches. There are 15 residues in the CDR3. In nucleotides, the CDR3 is TGTGCCAGCAGCTTAGGAGCAGGGGGCGCATACGAGCAGTACTTC. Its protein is CASSLGAGGAYEQYF.

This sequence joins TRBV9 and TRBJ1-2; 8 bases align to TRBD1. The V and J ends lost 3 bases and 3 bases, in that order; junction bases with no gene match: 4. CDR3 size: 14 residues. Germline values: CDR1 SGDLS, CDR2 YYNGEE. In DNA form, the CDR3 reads TGTGCCAGCAGCGCCCGACAGGGGCACTATGGCTACACCTTC. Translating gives CASSARQGHYGYTF.

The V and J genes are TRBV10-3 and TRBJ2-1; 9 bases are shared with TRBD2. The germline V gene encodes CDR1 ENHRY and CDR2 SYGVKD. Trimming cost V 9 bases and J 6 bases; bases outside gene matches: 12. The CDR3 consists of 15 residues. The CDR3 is CAITAGTSPFNEQFF. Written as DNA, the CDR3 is TGTGCCATTACTGCCGGGACTAGCCCTTTCAATGAGCAGTTCTTC.

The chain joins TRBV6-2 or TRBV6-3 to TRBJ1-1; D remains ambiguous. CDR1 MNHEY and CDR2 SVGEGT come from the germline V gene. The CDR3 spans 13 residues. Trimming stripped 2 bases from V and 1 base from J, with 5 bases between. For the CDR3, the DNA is TGTGCCAGCAGTTACGGCAGGAACACTGAAGCTTTCTTT. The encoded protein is CASSYGRNTEAFF.

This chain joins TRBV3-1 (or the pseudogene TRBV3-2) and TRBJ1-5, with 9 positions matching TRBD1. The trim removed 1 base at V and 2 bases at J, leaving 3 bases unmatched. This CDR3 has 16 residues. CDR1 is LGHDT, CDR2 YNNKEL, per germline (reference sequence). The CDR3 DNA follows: TGTGCCAGCAGCCAAGGGAGGACAGGGGGCAATCAGCCCCAGCATTTT. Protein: CASSQGRTGGNQPQHF.

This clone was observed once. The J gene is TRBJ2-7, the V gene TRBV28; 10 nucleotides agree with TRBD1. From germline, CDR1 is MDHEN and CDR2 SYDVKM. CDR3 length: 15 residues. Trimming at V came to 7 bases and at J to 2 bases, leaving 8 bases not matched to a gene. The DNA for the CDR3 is TGTGCCAGCAAAAGACAGGGGGCCGTAACCTACGAGCAGTACTTC. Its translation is CASKRQGAVTYEQYF.

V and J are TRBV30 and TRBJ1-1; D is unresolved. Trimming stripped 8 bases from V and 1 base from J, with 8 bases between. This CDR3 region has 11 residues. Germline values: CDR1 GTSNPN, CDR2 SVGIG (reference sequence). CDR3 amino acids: CALGRNTEAFF. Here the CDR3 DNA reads TGTGCCCTGGGGAGGAACACTGAAGCTTTCTTT.

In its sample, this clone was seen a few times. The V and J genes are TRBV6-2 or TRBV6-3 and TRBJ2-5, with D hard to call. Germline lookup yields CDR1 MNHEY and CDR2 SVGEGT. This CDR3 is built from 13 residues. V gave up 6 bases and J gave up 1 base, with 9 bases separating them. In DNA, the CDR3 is TGTGCCAGCAGCTGGGCGAGCCAAGAGACCCAGTACTTC. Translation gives CASSWASQETQYF.

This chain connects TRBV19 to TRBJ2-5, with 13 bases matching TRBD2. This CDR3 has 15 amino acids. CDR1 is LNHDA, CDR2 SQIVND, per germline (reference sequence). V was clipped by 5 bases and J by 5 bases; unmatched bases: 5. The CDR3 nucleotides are TGTGCCAGTAGTCCGTGGACTAGCGGGGGCGAGACCCAGTACTTC. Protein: CASSPWTSGGETQYF.

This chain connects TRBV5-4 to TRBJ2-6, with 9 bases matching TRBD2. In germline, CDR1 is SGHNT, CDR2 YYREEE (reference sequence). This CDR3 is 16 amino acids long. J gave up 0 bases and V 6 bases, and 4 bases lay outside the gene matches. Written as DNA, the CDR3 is TGTGCCAGCACCCTAGCGGGGCTCTCTGGGGCCAACGTCCTGACTTTC. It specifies CASTLAGLSGANVLTF.

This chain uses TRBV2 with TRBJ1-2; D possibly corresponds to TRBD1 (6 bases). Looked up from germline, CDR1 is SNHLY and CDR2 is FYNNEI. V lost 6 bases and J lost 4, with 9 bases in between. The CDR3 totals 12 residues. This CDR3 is CASRKGGYGYTF. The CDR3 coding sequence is TGTGCCAGCAGAAAAGGGGGCTATGGCTACACCTTC.

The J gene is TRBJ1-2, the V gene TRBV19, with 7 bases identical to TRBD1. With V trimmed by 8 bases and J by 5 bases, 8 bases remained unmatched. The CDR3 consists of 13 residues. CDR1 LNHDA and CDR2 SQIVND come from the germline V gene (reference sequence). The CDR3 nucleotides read TGTGCCAGTGGGGACAGTCGGGAGTATGGCTACACCTTC. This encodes CASGDSREYGYTF.

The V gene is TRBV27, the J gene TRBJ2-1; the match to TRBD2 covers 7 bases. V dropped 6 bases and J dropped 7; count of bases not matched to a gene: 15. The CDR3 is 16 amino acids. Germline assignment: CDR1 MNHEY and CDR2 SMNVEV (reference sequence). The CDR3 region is CASRKPTGREGNEQFF. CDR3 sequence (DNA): TGTGCCAGCAGAAAACCCACGGGGAGGGAGGGGAATGAGCAGTTCTTC.

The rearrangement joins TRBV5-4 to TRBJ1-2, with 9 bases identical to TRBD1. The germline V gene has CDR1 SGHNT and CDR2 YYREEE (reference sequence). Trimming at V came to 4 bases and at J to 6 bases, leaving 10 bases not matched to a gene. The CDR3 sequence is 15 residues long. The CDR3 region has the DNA TGTGCCAGCAGCCGCTGGGGACAGGGTCCCCATGGCTACACCTTC. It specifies CASSRWGQGPHGYTF.